This TCR beta chain was recovered during a study of graft-versus-host responses after intestinal transplantation. This CDR3 is 14 amino acids long. In germline, CDR1 is SEHNR, CDR2 FQNEAQ (reference sequence). V gave up 4 bases and J gave up 4 bases; unmatched junction bases: 7. As to this clone: The antigen remains unidentified.

The repertoire was sequenced with immunoSEQ multiplex PCR; TCRdb's copy has only in-frame clones and lacks some. The table lists some 80,000 clones, around 90% of them singletons. This chain uses TRBV7-9 with TRBJ2-7; 7 bases map to TRBD1. The sequenced sample was unstimulated CD8+ T cells sorted from spleen or lymph node cells, obtained before transplant. This TCR was sampled from a human donor who was the organ donor for an intestinal transplant. CDR3 DNA sequence: TGTGCCAGCAGCTCGGACAGGTCTGTTTACGAGCAGTACTTC. It yields the protein CASSSDRSVYEQYF.